The clone carrying this T cell receptor (beta chain) was seen more than once but under ten times. The target antigen is unknown. This record belongs to a study of metastatic and nonmetastatic thyroid tumors. Turning to the study itself: Across blood and tumor or nodule tissue, repertoires from malignant and benign thyroid patients were compared with one another. Study-wide results and limits: The reported finding was significantly higher TCR beta diversity in malignant thyroid tumors relative to benign nodules, in blood and tumor.

J lost 2 bases, V lost 6 bases, and 5 bases had no gene match. CDR3 length equals 16 residues. The V gene's germline CDR1 is ENHRY and CDR2 SYGVKD. As handled by the study authors: Clinicopathological groups supplied CDR3 differences that were used to build a distant-metastasis classifier for papillary thyroid cancer. With MiXCR, TCRdb reprocessed the PCR reads. In this record, the V and J calls reflect TCRdb's handling and not the investigators' own analysis. The table records approximately 90,000 clones, roughly an eighth of them present only once. All patients were treatment-naive before thyroid surgery.

The rearrangement joins TRBV10-3 to TRBJ2-3, with 13 bases identical to TRBD2. This sequence originates from a female donor with papillary thyroid cancer or a benign thyroid nodule (not recorded which). Some clones in this sample may be carry-over from other donors' samples. The sequenced sample consisted of blood. CDR3 DNA: TGTGCCATCAGGACGGGACTAGCGGGGAACACAGATACGCAGTATTTT. Its translation: CAIRTGLAGNTDTQYF.